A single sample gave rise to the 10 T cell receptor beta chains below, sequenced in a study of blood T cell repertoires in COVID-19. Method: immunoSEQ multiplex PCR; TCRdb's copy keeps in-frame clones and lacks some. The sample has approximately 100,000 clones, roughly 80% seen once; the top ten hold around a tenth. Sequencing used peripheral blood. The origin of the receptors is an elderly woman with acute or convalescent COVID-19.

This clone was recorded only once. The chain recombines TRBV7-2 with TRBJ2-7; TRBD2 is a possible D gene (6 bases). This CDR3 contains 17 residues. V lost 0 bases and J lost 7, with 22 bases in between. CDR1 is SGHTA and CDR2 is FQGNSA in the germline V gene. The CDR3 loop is CASSLAIGAGNLREQYV. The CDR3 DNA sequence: TGTGCCAGCAGCTTAGCGATTGGGGCGGGGAACCTGCGGGAGCAGTACGTC.

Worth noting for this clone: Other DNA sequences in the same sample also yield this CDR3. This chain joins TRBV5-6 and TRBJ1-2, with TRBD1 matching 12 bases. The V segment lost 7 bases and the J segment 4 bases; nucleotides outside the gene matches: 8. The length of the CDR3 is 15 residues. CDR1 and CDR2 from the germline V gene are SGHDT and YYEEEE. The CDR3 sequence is CASSGTGGAGYGYTF. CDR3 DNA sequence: TGTGCCAGCTCCGGGACAGGGGGCGCGGGCTATGGCTACACCTTC. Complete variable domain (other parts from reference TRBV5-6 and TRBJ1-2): DAGVTQSPTHLIKTRGQQVTLRCSPKSGHDTVSWYQQALGQGPQFIFQYYEEEERQRGNFPDRFSGHQFPNYSSELNVNALLLGDSALYLCASSGTGGAGYGYTFGSGTRLTVV.

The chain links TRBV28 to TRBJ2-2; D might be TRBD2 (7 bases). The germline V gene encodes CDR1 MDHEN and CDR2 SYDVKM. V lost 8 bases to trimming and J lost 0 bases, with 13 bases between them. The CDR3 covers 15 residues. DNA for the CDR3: TGTGCCAGCGGGGGGGGCCGAACGAACACCGGGGAGCTGTTTTTT. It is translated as CASGGGRTNTGELFF.

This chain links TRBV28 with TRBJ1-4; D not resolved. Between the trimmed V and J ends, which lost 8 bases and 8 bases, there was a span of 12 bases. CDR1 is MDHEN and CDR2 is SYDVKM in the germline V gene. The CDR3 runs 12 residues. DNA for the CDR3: TGTGCCAGCGGCCGGTCGGGGGAAAAACTGTTTTTT. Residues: CASGRSGEKLFF.

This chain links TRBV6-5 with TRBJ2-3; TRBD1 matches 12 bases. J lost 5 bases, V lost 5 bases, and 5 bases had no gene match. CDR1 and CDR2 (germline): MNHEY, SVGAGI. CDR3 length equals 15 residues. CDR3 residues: CASSRGTGGQDTQYF. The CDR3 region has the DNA TGTGCCAGCAGTCGCGGGACAGGGGGCCAAGATACGCAGTATTTT.

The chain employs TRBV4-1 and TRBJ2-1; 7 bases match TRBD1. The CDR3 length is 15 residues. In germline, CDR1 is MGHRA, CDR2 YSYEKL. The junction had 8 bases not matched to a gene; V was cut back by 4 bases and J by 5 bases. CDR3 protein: CASSLPGTANNEQFF. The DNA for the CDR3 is TGCGCCAGCAGCCTACCCGGGACAGCTAACAATGAGCAGTTCTTC.

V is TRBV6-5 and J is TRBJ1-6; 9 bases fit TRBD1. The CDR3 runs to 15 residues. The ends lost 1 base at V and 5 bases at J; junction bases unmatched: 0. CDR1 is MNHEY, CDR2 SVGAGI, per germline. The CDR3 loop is CASSYWTGDNSPLHF. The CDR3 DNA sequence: TGTGCCAGCAGTTACTGGACAGGGGATAATTCACCCCTCCACTTT.

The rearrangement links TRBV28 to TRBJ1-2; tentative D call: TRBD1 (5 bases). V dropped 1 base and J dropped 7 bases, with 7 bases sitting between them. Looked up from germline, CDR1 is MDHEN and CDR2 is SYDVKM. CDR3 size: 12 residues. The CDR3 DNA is TGTGCCAGCAGTTTATCACAGGTTGGCTACACCTTC. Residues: CASSLSQVGYTF.

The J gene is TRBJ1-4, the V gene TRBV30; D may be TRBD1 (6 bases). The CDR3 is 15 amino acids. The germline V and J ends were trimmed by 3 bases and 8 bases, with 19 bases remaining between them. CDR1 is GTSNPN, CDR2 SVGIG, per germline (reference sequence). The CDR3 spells CAWRELGGAQEKLFF. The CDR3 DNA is TGTGCCTGGAGGGAACTAGGGGGGGCGCAGGAAAAACTGTTTTTT.

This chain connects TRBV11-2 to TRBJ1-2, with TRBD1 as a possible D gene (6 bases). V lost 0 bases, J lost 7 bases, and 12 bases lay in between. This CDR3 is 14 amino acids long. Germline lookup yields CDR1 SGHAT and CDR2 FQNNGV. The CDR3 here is CASSLDQGLGGYTF. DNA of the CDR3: TGTGCCAGCAGCTTAGATCAGGGGTTGGGTGGCTACACCTTC.